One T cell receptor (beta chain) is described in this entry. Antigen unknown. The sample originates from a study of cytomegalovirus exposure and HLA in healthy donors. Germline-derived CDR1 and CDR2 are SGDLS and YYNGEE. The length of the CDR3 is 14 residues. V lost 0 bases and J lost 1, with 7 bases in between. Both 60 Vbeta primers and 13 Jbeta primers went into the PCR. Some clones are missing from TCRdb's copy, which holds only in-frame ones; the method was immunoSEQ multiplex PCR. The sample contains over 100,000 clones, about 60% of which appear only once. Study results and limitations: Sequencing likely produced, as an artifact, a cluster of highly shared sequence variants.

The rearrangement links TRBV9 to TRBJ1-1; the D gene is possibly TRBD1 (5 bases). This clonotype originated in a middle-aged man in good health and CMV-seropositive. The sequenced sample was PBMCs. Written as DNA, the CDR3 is TGTGCCAGCAGCGTAGATCAGGGGAACACTGAAGCTTTCTTT. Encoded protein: CASSVDQGNTEAFF.